This is a list of T cell receptor beta chains from one sample in a study of identifying expanded T cells in peripheral blood. TCRdb's table, derived via immunoSEQ multiplex PCR, lists solely in-frame clones and lacks some. The table includes about 78,000 clones, roughly four fifths detected once. The sample comprised blood. All receptors come from a person aged 18-70 years in good health. CDR3s include the opening cysteine and the closing phenylalanine or tryptophan. The D gene is left open where the match is weak. Size is omitted from some rows. Given values are once, few, many or a class for expanded clones.

DNA | CDR3 | J | D | V | size
TGTGCCAGCAGTGGGGAGTCAGTGTCCAATGAGCAGTTCTTC | CASSGESVSNEQFF | TRBJ2-1 | NA | TRBV2 | few
TGTGCCAGTAGTATGGATCGGGAAAATCAGCCCCAGCATTTT | CASSMDRENQPQHF | TRBJ1-5 | NA | TRBV19 | once
TGTGCCAGCTCACCACCCCTAACGGGACAGGGGGCACAGCCCCAGCATTTT | CASSPPLTGQGAQPQHF | TRBJ1-5 | TRBD1 | TRBV18 | NA
TGTGCCAGCAGACCACATCAGGAGCATCAGCCCCAGCATTTT | CASRPHQEHQPQHF | TRBJ1-5 | NA | TRBV28 | once
TGTGCCAGCAGCTCTCTGGGAGGACCCTACGAGCAGTACTTC | CASSSLGGPYEQYF | TRBJ2-7 | NA | TRBV7-2 | NA
TGCGCCAGCAGCCAAGTTCAGGGGTCCGAGCAGTACTTC | CASSQVQGSEQYF | TRBJ2-7 | NA | TRBV4-3 | NA
TGTGCCAGCAGCGACCGGGACGGACCTTCCTACGAGCAGTACTTC | CASSDRDGPSYEQYF | TRBJ2-7 | NA | TRBV9 | NA
TGTGCCAGCAGCTCAGATCAGGGCTTCAATCAGCCCCAGCATTTT | CASSSDQGFNQPQHF | TRBJ1-5 | NA | TRBV7-9 | once
TGTGCCAGCAGCCAAGGCATAAGCCAAGAGACCCAGTACTTC | CASSQGISQETQYF | TRBJ2-5 | NA | TRBV4-2 | NA
TGTGCCAGTAGTATAAGGGGACACTCCTACGAGCAGTACTTC | CASSIRGHSYEQYF | TRBJ2-7 | NA | TRBV19 | NA
TGTGCCAGCAGAGAGAGCGGGACTAGCACAGATACGCAGTATTTT | CASRESGTSTDTQYF | TRBJ2-3 | TRBD2 | TRBV6-5 | NA
TGTGCCAGCTCCCCCCGGACTACGTCCTACGAGCAGTACTTC | CASSPRTTSYEQYF | TRBJ2-7 | NA | TRBV18 | NA
TGTGCCAGCAGCTTAGTGCTAGCGGGAGGGCCGGGGAATGAGCAGTTCTTC | CASSLVLAGGPGNEQFF | TRBJ2-1 | TRBD2 | TRBV7-8 | NA
TGCGCCAGCAGACGCAGGGACAATGAGCAGTTCTTC | CASRRRDNEQFF | TRBJ2-1 | NA | TRBV4-1 | NA
TGTGCCAGCAGCTTACCAACAGGGGCTGGAAACACCATATATTTT | CASSLPTGAGNTIYF | TRBJ1-3 | TRBD1 | TRBV7-2 | NA
TGTGCCTGGAGTGTTCGCCGGGTTCACTACGAGCAGTACTTC | CAWSVRRVHYEQYF | TRBJ2-7 | NA | TRBV30 | NA
TGTGCCAGCAGCGCGCAGCTTGGAGTCTCCTACGAGCAGTACTTC | CASSAQLGVSYEQYF | TRBJ2-7 | NA | TRBV9 | NA
TGTGCCAGCAGTCCTACCGGGACAGTTAATGAAAAACTGTTTTTT | CASSPTGTVNEKLFF | TRBJ1-4 | TRBD1 | TRBV6-5 | NA
TGTGCCAGCAGTTTCCAACAGGGGGCCCGCACAGATACGCAGTATTTT | CASSFQQGARTDTQYF | TRBJ2-3 | TRBD1 | TRBV28 | NA
TGTGCCAGTAGTTTTGGGACTAGCGGGGGCGATGAGCAGTTCTTC | CASSFGTSGGDEQFF | TRBJ2-1 | TRBD2 | TRBV19 | NA
TGTGCCACCAGCAGAGATGGATTAGATGAGCAGTTCTTC | CATSRDGLDEQFF | TRBJ2-1 | NA | TRBV15 | once
TGTGCCAGCAGCTTGGATCCGGTGATGAACACTGAAGCTTTCTTT | CASSLDPVMNTEAFF | TRBJ1-1 | NA | TRBV5-4 | NA
TGTGCCAGCAGTTTAGGAGGGGGCACACAGTGGAATGAGCAGTTCTTC | CASSLGGGTQWNEQFF | TRBJ2-1 | NA | TRBV28 | NA
TGTGCCAGCAGCCTAGCGGGAAGTGGGGCCAACGTCCTGACTTTC | CASSLAGSGANVLTF | TRBJ2-6 | TRBD2 | TRBV7-3 | NA
TGCGCCAGCAGCTTGGAGGCGGTGGGGGTCTGGAAGGGTTATGGCTACACCTTC | CASSLEAVGVWKGYGYTF | TRBJ1-2 | NA | TRBV5-1 | NA
TGTGCCAGCAGTTACCGACAGGGCGTTAGTGTTGGCTACACCTTC | CASSYRQGVSVGYTF | TRBJ1-2 | TRBD1 | TRBV6-5 | NA
TGTGCCAGCAGCTACACTAGCGGGAGGGCCCCTGATACGCAGTATTTT | CASSYTSGRAPDTQYF | TRBJ2-3 | TRBD2 | TRBV11-3 | NA
TGTGCCAGCAGTACAGGGGAGTGGGGCTACACCTTC | CASSTGEWGYTF | TRBJ1-2 | TRBD1 | TRBV28 | NA
TGTGCCAGCAGCCGACAGGGGACAGATACGCAGTATTTT | CASSRQGTDTQYF | TRBJ2-3 | TRBD1 | TRBV7-2 | NA
TGTGCCAGCAGCTGGGGTGCTAGCGGGAGCTTTGAGCAGTTCTTC | CASSWGASGSFEQFF | TRBJ2-1 | TRBD2 | TRBV7-6 | NA
TGTGCCAGCAGTTTATGGGCCGGGGGGCAGTACTTC | CASSLWAGGQYF | TRBJ2-7 | NA | TRBV28 | NA
TGCGCCAGCAGTGAGTCGGCGGGATGGGGGGATACGCAGTATTTT | CASSESAGWGDTQYF | TRBJ2-3 | NA | TRBV10-2 | NA
TGTGCCAGTAGTATCGACAGTTCCTCTGGGGCCAACGTCCTGACTTTC | CASSIDSSSGANVLTF | TRBJ2-6 | NA | TRBV19 | NA
TGTGCCAGCAGCTTGGTGGGGAGGGACACCGGGGAGCTGTTTTTT | CASSLVGRDTGELFF | TRBJ2-2 | TRBD2 | TRBV5-4 | few
TGTGCCAGCAGCTTGGGCCTCACCCTGCGAGGCTACACCTTC | CASSLGLTLRGYTF | TRBJ1-2 | NA | TRBV5-5 | NA
TGTGCCAGCAGTGAATTTCCCGGGACAGGGGGCAATGAGCAGTTCTTC | CASSEFPGTGGNEQFF | TRBJ2-1 | TRBD1 | TRBV6-1 | NA
TGTGCCAGCAGCGTCACGGGATTACAAGAGACCCAGTACTTC | CASSVTGLQETQYF | TRBJ2-5 | NA | TRBV9 | NA
TGCAGCGTTGAGCTCGACCACGAGCAGTACTTC | CSVELDHEQYF | TRBJ2-7 | NA | TRBV29-1 | NA
TGTGCCAGCAGTTGGGTGGGGCAAGAGACCCAGTACTTC | CASSWVGQETQYF | TRBJ2-5 | NA | TRBV6-6 | NA
TGTGCCAGCAGTTTTCCGATGCTCCCGGACAGGGAAAGCGCCGGGGAGCTGTTTTTT | CASSFPMLPDRESAGELFF | TRBJ2-2 | TRBD1 | TRBV28 | NA
TGTGCCAGCCGAATCAAACAGGGGGCGCGGGAGACCCAGTACTTC | CASRIKQGARETQYF | TRBJ2-5 | TRBD1 | TRBV25-1 | NA
TGTGCCAGCAGCTTAGACCCGGGAGGGAACACAGATACGCAGTATTTT | CASSLDPGGNTDTQYF | TRBJ2-3 | TRBD2 | TRBV11-2 | once
TGTGCCAGCAGCCCTCCCGTTGGAGTGGGAGAGCAGTACTTC | CASSPPVGVGEQYF | TRBJ2-7 | NA | TRBV5-4 | NA
TGTGCCAGCCTGGACAGGAGCTTTTCGAACACTGAAGCTTTCTTT | CASLDRSFSNTEAFF | TRBJ1-1 | TRBD1 | TRBV2 | NA
TGTGCCAGCAGTCCGACAGGGGGTGGCTACGAGCAGTACTTC | CASSPTGGGYEQYF | TRBJ2-7 | TRBD1 | TRBV6-5 | once
TGTGCCAGCATTGGGACAGGGTCGTACAATGAGCAGTTCTTC | CASIGTGSYNEQFF | TRBJ2-1 | TRBD1 | TRBV7-9 | NA